These T cell receptor beta chains were read from a single sample in a study of beta chain features in type 1 diabetes. Some clones are missing from TCRdb's copy, which holds only in-frame ones; the method was immunoSEQ multiplex PCR. The data contain some 290,000 clones, around an eighth of them singletons. Sequenced sample: naive CD4+ T cells from blood. The receptors shown here come from a man under 40 with type 1 diabetes. Both conserved end residues are part of each CDR3. The D gene is left open where the match is weak. Size values are once, few and many counts, or a class for expanded clones, and some rows have none.

V gene	J gene	clone size	D gene	CDR3 protein	CDR3 DNA
TRBV28	TRBJ1-5	few	NA	CASSLWLGGPAGNQPQHF	TGTGCCAGCAGTTTATGGTTGGGAGGGCCGGCGGGCAATCAGCCCCAGCATTTT
TRBV2	TRBJ1-5	few	TRBD1	CASNDRGSNQPQHF	TGTGCCAGCAATGACAGGGGAAGCAATCAGCCCCAGCATTTT
TRBV9	TRBJ1-2	NA	NA	CASSVSGGYGYTF	TGTGCCAGCAGCGTATCGGGGGGGTATGGCTACACCTTC
TRBV4-3	TRBJ2-7	NA	NA	CASSQDLATSSYEQYF	TGCGCCAGCAGCCAAGATCTCGCTACGAGCTCCTACGAGCAGTACTTC
TRBV5-1	TRBJ2-1	few	NA	CASSLGLGEQFF	TGCGCCAGCAGCTTGGGTCTCGGGGAGCAGTTCTTC
TRBV20-1	TRBJ1-2	few	NA	CSARVYGYTF	TGCAGTGCCAGGGTCTATGGCTACACCTTC
TRBV7-3	TRBJ2-6	NA	NA	CASSLESSGANVLTF	TGTGCCAGCAGCCTCGAGAGCTCTGGGGCCAACGTCCTGACTTTC
TRBV28	TRBJ1-2	few	NA	CASSTSISGRSPEPYGYTF	TGTGCCAGCAGTACTAGCATTTCGGGCCGATCGCCGGAGCCCTATGGCTACACCTTC
TRBV7-2	TRBJ1-1	NA	NA	CASSLVGLWVTEAFF	TGTGCCAGCAGCTTAGTGGGGCTGTGGGTAACTGAAGCTTTCTTT
TRBV5-6	TRBJ2-7	few	TRBD1	CASSHSTGAEQYF	TGTGCCAGCAGCCACTCCACAGGGGCCGAGCAGTACTTC
TRBV6-5	TRBJ2-4	NA	NA	CASGRLNIQYF	TGTGCCAGCGGGAGGCTAAACATTCAGTACTTC
TRBV28	TRBJ2-2	few	NA	CASSLGLNTGELFF	TGTGCCAGCAGTCTTGGACTCAACACCGGGGAGCTGTTTTTT
TRBV4-1	TRBJ2-3	NA	TRBD2	CASSQGASGMDTQYF	TGCGCCAGCAGCCAAGGGGCTAGCGGGATGGATACGCAGTATTTT
TRBV5-4	TRBJ2-1	few	NA	CASSPWGGASVTYNEQFF	TGTGCCAGCAGCCCTTGGGGGGGGGCTAGCGTAACCTACAATGAGCAGTTCTTC
TRBV5-1	TRBJ2-7	few	NA	CASSRTGGAYEQYF	TGCGCCAGCAGCAGGACAGGAGGGGCCTACGAGCAGTACTTC
TRBV4-2	TRBJ1-5	NA	NA	CASSQDTGWDQPQHF	TGTGCCAGCAGCCAAGACACAGGTTGGGATCAGCCCCAGCATTTT
TRBV29-1	TRBJ1-3	NA	NA	CSVDPGVDTIYF	TGCAGCGTTGATCCGGGGGTGGACACCATATATTTT